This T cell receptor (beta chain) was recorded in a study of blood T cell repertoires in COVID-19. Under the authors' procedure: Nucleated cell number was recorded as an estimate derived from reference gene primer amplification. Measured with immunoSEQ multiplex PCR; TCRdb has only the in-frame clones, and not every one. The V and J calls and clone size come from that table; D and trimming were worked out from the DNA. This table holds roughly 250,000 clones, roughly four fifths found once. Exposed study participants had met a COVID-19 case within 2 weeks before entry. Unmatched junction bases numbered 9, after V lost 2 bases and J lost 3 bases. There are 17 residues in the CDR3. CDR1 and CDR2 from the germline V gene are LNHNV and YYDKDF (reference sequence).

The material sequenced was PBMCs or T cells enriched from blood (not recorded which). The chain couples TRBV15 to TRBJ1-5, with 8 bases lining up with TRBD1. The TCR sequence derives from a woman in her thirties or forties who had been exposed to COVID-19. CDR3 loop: CATSRKTGARDNQPQHF. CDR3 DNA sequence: TGTGCCACCAGCAGAAAGACAGGGGCGCGCGACAATCAGCCCCAGCATTTT.